This is a list of T cell receptor beta chains from one sample in a study of vaccination effects on CD4 cells after COVID-19. TCRdb's table, derived via immunoSEQ multiplex PCR, lists solely in-frame clones and lacks some. Of 40,000 to 45,000 clones listed, approximately 70% were seen once; the top ten hold more than 7%. Their antigen targets remain unknown. The sample in question was CD4+ T cells from PBMCs cultured without peptide, obtained after COVID-19 vaccination. Every receptor here comes from a human donor who received a COVID-19 vaccine. CDR3s include the opening cysteine and the closing phenylalanine or tryptophan. The order of the fields is D gene, clone size, V gene, J gene, CDR3 DNA, CDR3 protein. A D gene is named only where the DNA matches it firmly. Where a row states a size, it is once, few, many or the class of an expanded clone; other rows omit it.

D gene: NA
clone size: few
V gene: TRBV15
J gene: TRBJ1-2
CDR3 DNA: TGTGCCACCAGCAGAGATTATGGTGGCTACACCTTC
CDR3 protein: CATSRDYGGYTF

D gene: TRBD2
clone size: NA
V gene: TRBV10-3
J gene: TRBJ2-3
CDR3 DNA: TGTGCCATCAGGGAGCGGGATTCGGATACGCAGTATTTT
CDR3 protein: CAIRERDSDTQYF

D gene: TRBD1
clone size: NA
V gene: TRBV2
J gene: TRBJ1-5
CDR3 DNA: TGTGCCAGCAACTCTGGACAGGGTGGGAATCAGCCCCAGCATTTT
CDR3 protein: CASNSGQGGNQPQHF

D gene: NA
clone size: NA
V gene: TRBV25-1
J gene: TRBJ2-1
CDR3 DNA: TGTGCCAGCAGTGAATATAGGGCCCACGTGGGCAATGAGCAGTTCTTC
CDR3 protein: CASSEYRAHVGNEQFF

D gene: NA
clone size: NA
V gene: TRBV10-1
J gene: TRBJ2-5
CDR3 DNA: TGCGCCAGCAGTGATGGGATTCAAGAGACCCAGTACTTC
CDR3 protein: CASSDGIQETQYF

D gene: NA
clone size: few
V gene: TRBV5-1
J gene: TRBJ2-5
CDR3 DNA: TGCGCCAGCAGCTTGCTCGGCGGGATAGGGATACAAGAGACCCAGTACTTC
CDR3 protein: CASSLLGGIGIQETQYF

D gene: NA
clone size: once
V gene: TRBV9
J gene: TRBJ2-5
CDR3 DNA: TGTGCCAGCAGGGAGGGGGTAGGGGGCCAAGAGACCCAGTACTTC
CDR3 protein: CASREGVGGQETQYF

D gene: NA
clone size: few
V gene: TRBV5-1
J gene: TRBJ2-7
CDR3 DNA: TGCGCCAGCAGGGCCGGGGGGACAGGAGCCTACGAGCAGTACTTC
CDR3 protein: CASRAGGTGAYEQYF

D gene: NA
clone size: NA
V gene: TRBV10-3
J gene: TRBJ2-3
CDR3 DNA: TGTGCCATCAGTGGGGCAGGGGTGAAGACAGATACGCAGTATTTT
CDR3 protein: CAISGAGVKTDTQYF

D gene: TRBD1
clone size: NA
V gene: TRBV18
J gene: TRBJ2-3
CDR3 DNA: TGTGCCAGCTCACCACGAGGGGGCGGTGGCACAGATACGCAGTATTTT
CDR3 protein: CASSPRGGGGTDTQYF

D gene: NA
clone size: few
V gene: TRBV5-1
J gene: TRBJ2-7
CDR3 DNA: TGCGCCAGCAGCGCACAGCCGTCCGAGGGTGGCGAGCAGTACTTC
CDR3 protein: CASSAQPSEGGEQYF

D gene: NA
clone size: NA
V gene: TRBV27
J gene: TRBJ1-3
CDR3 DNA: TGTGCCAGCAGTCCCCCTCTCGGAAACACCATATATTTT
CDR3 protein: CASSPPLGNTIYF

D gene: NA
clone size: NA
V gene: TRBV18
J gene: TRBJ1-2
CDR3 DNA: TGTGCCAGCTCACCGTTCGGGGGGCAGGGGTATGGCTACACCTTC
CDR3 protein: CASSPFGGQGYGYTF

D gene: TRBD2
clone size: NA
V gene: TRBV5-1
J gene: TRBJ2-1
CDR3 DNA: TGCGCCAGCAGCTCCCTTGCGGCGGGGGGGCGGGATGAGCAGTTCTTC
CDR3 protein: CASSSLAAGGRDEQFF

D gene: TRBD2
clone size: NA
V gene: TRBV5-6
J gene: TRBJ2-5
CDR3 DNA: TGTGCCAGCAGCTTGATGAGCGGGGGCACAAGAGAGACCCAGTACTTC
CDR3 protein: CASSLMSGGTRETQYF

D gene: NA
clone size: once
V gene: TRBV3-1/TRBV3-2
J gene: TRBJ1-2
CDR3 DNA: TGTGCCAGCAGCCAAGATTGGACCGGGTACGGCTACACCTTC
CDR3 protein: CASSQDWTGYGYTF

D gene: TRBD1
clone size: once
V gene: TRBV6-5
J gene: TRBJ2-2
CDR3 DNA: TGTGCCAGCAGTTACTCCCCCGCAGGGGGCGTCGGGGAGCTGTTTTTT
CDR3 protein: CASSYSPAGGVGELFF

D gene: NA
clone size: NA
V gene: TRBV5-1
J gene: TRBJ1-1
CDR3 DNA: TGCGCCAGCAGTTTTGGGCCCGGGGCGATGAACACTGAAGCTTTCTTT
CDR3 protein: CASSFGPGAMNTEAFF

D gene: NA
clone size: NA
V gene: TRBV6-5
J gene: TRBJ2-3
CDR3 DNA: TGTGCCAGCAGTTACTCGGGGGGAGTCAGCACAGATACGCAGTATTTT
CDR3 protein: CASSYSGGVSTDTQYF

D gene: TRBD1
clone size: NA
V gene: TRBV19
J gene: TRBJ1-1
CDR3 DNA: TGTGCCAGTAAGCCGGGACAGGGGCGCGGGGTGAACACTGAAGCTTTCTTT
CDR3 protein: CASKPGQGRGVNTEAFF

D gene: TRBD1
clone size: NA
V gene: TRBV6-5
J gene: TRBJ1-5
CDR3 DNA: TGTGCCAGCACTTGGGGGACAGATAGCAATCAGCCCCAGCATTTT
CDR3 protein: CASTWGTDSNQPQHF

D gene: NA
clone size: NA
V gene: TRBV27
J gene: TRBJ1-1
CDR3 DNA: TGTGCCAGCAGTGCTGCCGGGAGGATGAACACTGAAGCTTTCTTT
CDR3 protein: CASSAAGRMNTEAFF

D gene: NA
clone size: NA
V gene: TRBV4-1
J gene: TRBJ1-3
CDR3 DNA: TGCGCCAGCAGCCGGATAGGCCCGCCGGCGGGAAACACCATATATTTT
CDR3 protein: CASSRIGPPAGNTIYF

D gene: NA
clone size: few
V gene: TRBV6-2/TRBV6-3
J gene: TRBJ2-7
CDR3 DNA: TGTGCCAGCAGTTACTCGATTGGGGGCGAGCAGTACTTC
CDR3 protein: CASSYSIGGEQYF

D gene: NA
clone size: few
V gene: TRBV6-6
J gene: TRBJ1-3
CDR3 DNA: TGTGCCAGCAGAGGAAGCGGTACATCTGGAAACACCATATATTTT
CDR3 protein: CASRGSGTSGNTIYF

D gene: NA
clone size: NA
V gene: TRBV2
J gene: TRBJ1-5
CDR3 DNA: TGTGCCAGCAGAAGGAGTTCGACAGAGAATCAGCCCCAGCATTTT
CDR3 protein: CASRRSSTENQPQHF

D gene: NA
clone size: NA
V gene: TRBV30
J gene: TRBJ1-1
CDR3 DNA: TGTGCCTGGAGTCTTCAGGGATCGAGCGCTGAAGCTTTCTTT
CDR3 protein: CAWSLQGSSAEAFF

D gene: NA
clone size: few
V gene: TRBV7-9
J gene: TRBJ1-6
CDR3 DNA: TGTGCCAGCAGCTTACAGGGGCGGAGAAGCTCCTATAATTCACCCCTCCACTTT
CDR3 protein: CASSLQGRRSSYNSPLHF

D gene: TRBD1
clone size: NA
V gene: TRBV5-8
J gene: TRBJ2-1
CDR3 DNA: TGTGCCAGCAGCCCAAGGACAGGGGCCTGGAATGAGCAGTTCTTC
CDR3 protein: CASSPRTGAWNEQFF

D gene: NA
clone size: few
V gene: TRBV7-9
J gene: TRBJ1-4
CDR3 DNA: TGTGCCAGCAGCTTCGGCCGGACAGTAGATTTGGAAAAACTGTTTTTT
CDR3 protein: CASSFGRTVDLEKLFF

D gene: NA
clone size: NA
V gene: TRBV18
J gene: TRBJ2-3
CDR3 DNA: TGTGCCAGCTCACCACGTGCGACCCGGGGAGATACGCAGTATTTT
CDR3 protein: CASSPRATRGDTQYF

D gene: NA
clone size: few
V gene: TRBV13
J gene: TRBJ2-7
CDR3 DNA: TGTGCCAGCAGCTCCGGGCGGAGGACCTACGAGCAGTACTTC
CDR3 protein: CASSSGRRTYEQYF

D gene: NA
clone size: NA
V gene: TRBV7-8
J gene: TRBJ2-3
CDR3 DNA: TGTGCCAGCAGCTTTGGGGGTTCCACAGATACGCAGTATTTT
CDR3 protein: CASSFGGSTDTQYF

D gene: NA
clone size: NA
V gene: TRBV6-1
J gene: TRBJ2-7
CDR3 DNA: TGTGCCAGCAGTGAAGCCCCAGGGAGCTACGAGCAGTACTTC
CDR3 protein: CASSEAPGSYEQYF

D gene: TRBD1
clone size: NA
V gene: TRBV7-9
J gene: TRBJ2-1
CDR3 DNA: TGTGCCAGCAGCCCCGGACAGGGTTCCTACAATGAGCAGTTCTTC
CDR3 protein: CASSPGQGSYNEQFF

D gene: NA
clone size: NA
V gene: TRBV7-2
J gene: TRBJ1-6
CDR3 DNA: TGTGCCAGCAAGGACAGAAATAATTCACCCCTCCACTTT
CDR3 protein: CASKDRNNSPLHF

D gene: NA
clone size: few
V gene: TRBV25-1
J gene: TRBJ1-1
CDR3 DNA: TGTGCCAGCAGTGGGTACATGAACACTGAAGCTTTCTTT
CDR3 protein: CASSGYMNTEAFF

D gene: NA
clone size: NA
V gene: TRBV7-9
J gene: TRBJ2-2
CDR3 DNA: TGTGCCAGCAGCTTTCATTCATATCGTGGGACGGCGAACACCGGGGAGCTGTTTTTT
CDR3 protein: CASSFHSYRGTANTGELFF

D gene: TRBD1
clone size: NA
V gene: TRBV6-5
J gene: TRBJ1-6
CDR3 DNA: TGTGCCAGCAGAGGACAGGGTATTTCACCCCTCCACTTT
CDR3 protein: CASRGQGISPLHF

D gene: TRBD1
clone size: NA
V gene: TRBV2
J gene: TRBJ1-3
CDR3 DNA: TGTGCCAGCACCGGACAGGGGGCGGACACCATATATTTT
CDR3 protein: CASTGQGADTIYF

D gene: NA
clone size: few
V gene: TRBV3-1/TRBV3-2
J gene: TRBJ1-2
CDR3 DNA: TGTGCCAGCAGCGGGATATGGGGTGGCTACACCTTC
CDR3 protein: CASSGIWGGYTF

D gene: NA
clone size: few
V gene: TRBV7-2
J gene: TRBJ2-3
CDR3 DNA: TGTGCCAGCAGCTTGATGAGCACAGATACGCAGTATTTT
CDR3 protein: CASSLMSTDTQYF

D gene: TRBD1
clone size: NA
V gene: TRBV7-2
J gene: TRBJ2-7
CDR3 DNA: TGTGCCAGCAGCCCCCCGGGGACAGGGTGGAACGAGCAGTACTTC
CDR3 protein: CASSPPGTGWNEQYF

D gene: NA
clone size: NA
V gene: TRBV19
J gene: TRBJ2-7
CDR3 DNA: TGTGCCAGTAGGGAACAAGGCAGATACGAGCAGTACTTC
CDR3 protein: CASREQGRYEQYF

D gene: NA
clone size: NA
V gene: TRBV9
J gene: TRBJ2-2
CDR3 DNA: TGTGCCAGCAGCCTAACCACCGGGGAGCTGTTTTTT
CDR3 protein: CASSLTTGELFF